The present TCR beta chain was sequenced within a study of T cell repertoires in cytomegalovirus infection. As for the study in general: Shared public TCR beta signatures pointed to both CMV infection and a matching HLA type. General study results and limits: CMV-specific TCR beta clonotypes restricted by HLA-C dominated the ex vivo response. The cumulative frequency of public TCR beta families identified carriers of CMV plus the relevant HLA.

Each CDR3 protein is one row after TCRdb ran MiXCR on the reads. The repertoire holds 150,000 to 200,000 distinct CDR3 sequences, 14% seen once, with 27% in the top ten. With respect to this clonotype: Its antigen is still unknown.

The CDR3 sequence is 13 residues long. V shed 1 base and J shed 4 bases, with 7 bases lying between them. Germline V CDR1 and CDR2: MGHDK, SYGVNS. The specimen sequenced was PBMCs. This TCR came from a human donor in good health (CMV status not recorded). Some clones in this sample may be carry-over from other donors' samples. V and J are TRBV25-1 and TRBJ1-1; D ambiguous. The CDR3 nucleotides are TGTGCCAGCAGTGAATGGGCCGGCACTGAAGCTTTCTTT. Translating it yields CASSEWAGTEAFF.